The 21 T cell receptor beta chains below were found in one sample sequenced in a study of beta chain features in type 1 diabetes. The sequenced template was cDNA made from the entire isolated RNA. Sequenced by immunoSEQ multiplex PCR; TCRdb stores in-frame clones only, minus some. The repertoire holds 350,000 to 450,000 clones, around 13% seen once, with 0.035% to 0.04% in the top ten. The sample was naive CD4+ T cells from blood. The receptors derive from a man aged 25-45 years in good health.

There are a few counts of this clone. The chain combines TRBV6-5 with TRBJ1-6; the D gene is possibly TRBD1 (6 bases). V was clipped by 0 bases and J by 10 bases, with 13 bases between them. This CDR3 region has 15 residues. Germline V gene sequence: CDR1 MNHEY, CDR2 SVGAGI. The CDR3 DNA reads as TGTGCCAGCAGTTACTCAACAGGGTCCGTATCACCCCTCCACTTT. Residues: CASSYSTGSVSPLHF.

The chain has TRBV29-1 and TRBJ2-1; D perhaps matches TRBD1 (6 bases). Germline V gene sequence: CDR1 SQVTM, CDR2 ANQGSEA. This CDR3 has 12 amino acids. V lost 7 bases and J 4 bases, leaving 11 bases between the germline ends. The CDR3 protein is CSDTGWYNEQFF. CDR3 coding DNA: TGCAGCGATACAGGGTGGTACAATGAGCAGTTCTTC.

This clone was seen a few times. The V gene is TRBV15, the J gene TRBJ2-1; 7 bases are shared with TRBD2. The V gene end was trimmed by 6 bases and the J gene end by 4 bases; junction bases not matched to a gene: 3. In germline, CDR1 is LNHNV, CDR2 YYDKDF (reference sequence). CDR3 length: 13 amino acids. This chain's CDR3 is CATSRDYYNEQFF. The CDR3 DNA follows: TGTGCCACCAGTCGGGACTATTACAATGAGCAGTTCTTC. Drawing the rest from reference TRBV15 and TRBJ2-1, the complete variable domain is DAMVIQNPRYQVTQFGKPVTLSCSQTLNHNVMYWYQQKSSQAPKLLFHYYDKDFNNEADTPDNFQSRRPNTSFCFLDIRSPGLGDTAMYLCATSRDYYNEQFFGPGTRLTVL.

The chain recombines TRBV29-1 with TRBJ2-2; D is possibly TRBD2 (6 bases). V dropped 3 bases and J dropped 2 bases, with 10 bases sitting between them. This CDR3 region has 14 residues. Germline V gives CDR1 SQVTM, CDR2 ANQGSEA. CDR3 nucleotides: TGCAGCGTTGATTCCGGGAGAAACACCGGGGAGCTGTTTTTT. Encoded protein: CSVDSGRNTGELFF.

This clone was counted between two and nine times. The chain employs TRBV29-1 and TRBJ2-1; possibly TRBD2 for D (5 bases). Trimming took 6 bases from V and 8 from J, leaving 14 bases between them. Germline values: CDR1 SQVTM, CDR2 ANQGSEA. This CDR3 region has 12 residues. The CDR3 nucleotides read TGCAGCGTGCCTCTTTGGGGAGATGAGCAGTTCTTC. Translated, it gives CSVPLWGDEQFF.

This chain joins TRBV5-4 and TRBJ2-1, with a possible D match to TRBD1 (7 bases). The CDR3 totals 15 residues. Germline lookup yields CDR1 SGHNT and CDR2 YYREEE (reference sequence). V was clipped by 7 bases and J by 0 bases, with 14 bases between them. This chain's CDR3 is CASAPQGGSYNEQFF. The DNA of the CDR3 is TGTGCCAGCGCCCCGCAGGGGGGCTCCTACAATGAGCAGTTCTTC.

The V call is TRBV9, the J call TRBJ2-7; D is unresolved. Looked up from germline, CDR1 is SGDLS and CDR2 is YYNGEE. The CDR3 covers 17 residues. The V gene lost 0 bases and the J gene lost 2 bases, with 18 bases spanning the gap. The CDR3 sequence: CASSVGLPSNPPYEQYF. The DNA of the CDR3 is TGTGCCAGCAGCGTAGGACTGCCCAGTAACCCTCCCTACGAGCAGTACTTC.

The J gene is TRBJ1-2, the V gene TRBV7-9; 9 positions agree with TRBD1. The CDR3 is made up of 14 amino acids. V shed 4 bases, J shed 7 bases, and the junction held 7 bases outside the gene matches. Germline loops: CDR1 SEHNR, CDR2 FQNEAQ (reference sequence). The CDR3 spells CASSSRDRVSGYTF. The CDR3 DNA is TGTGCCAGCAGCTCCCGGGACAGGGTTAGTGGCTACACCTTC.

This clone was detected only a few times. The chain has TRBV19 and TRBJ2-1; the D is unclear. This CDR3 comprises 11 residues. Trimming stripped 5 bases from V and 6 bases from J, with 5 bases between. Germline assignment: CDR1 LNHDA and CDR2 SQIVND (reference sequence). CDR3 amino acids: CASSWLNEQFF. Written as DNA, the CDR3 is TGTGCCAGTAGTTGGCTCAATGAGCAGTTCTTC.

This clone showed up just a few times. The gene calls are TRBV21-1 and TRBJ2-7. TRBV21-1 constitutes a pseudogene. This CDR3 is built from 19 residues. The CDR3 nucleotides read TGTGCCAGCAGCAAAGCGCGGTACAGCGTAACGGCGCGCCCTTCCGAGCAGTACGTC. This gives the protein CASSKARYSVTARPSEQYV.

This clone was counted a few times. This chain joins TRBV4-1 and TRBJ2-1; 7 bases line up with TRBD1. V lost 5 bases, J lost 10 bases, and 11 bases stayed unmatched. CDR1 MGHRA and CDR2 YSYEKL come from the germline V gene. This CDR3 is 14 amino acids long. In DNA, the CDR3 is TGCGCCAGCAGCGGAGGACAGGCGGGCAGGGAGCAGTTCTTC. Translated, it gives CASSGGQAGREQFF.

There are a few counts of this clone. The chain uses TRBV4-3 and TRBJ2-3, with 8 bases aligning to TRBD1. The CDR3 consists of 15 residues. V trimming: 7 bases; J trimming: 3 bases; junction bases outside the gene matches: 9. CDR1 is LGHNA and CDR2 is YSLEER in the germline V gene. The CDR3 spells CASTPSYRGTDTQYF. The CDR3 nucleotides are TGCGCCAGCACCCCAAGTTACAGGGGGACAGATACGCAGTATTTT.

The rearrangement uses TRBV30 and TRBJ2-1, with unresolved D. The germline V and J ends were trimmed by 0 bases and 1 base, with 7 bases remaining between them. Germline assignment: CDR1 GTSNPN and CDR2 SVGIG (reference sequence). The CDR3 contains 14 residues. CDR3 protein: CAWSVRLSYNEQFF. Here the CDR3 DNA reads TGTGCCTGGAGTGTACGGTTATCCTACAATGAGCAGTTCTTC.

This clone appeared a few times. The chain carries TRBV13 and TRBJ1-3; 7 bases map to TRBD1. This CDR3 contains 17 residues. The germline V gene encodes CDR1 PRHDT and CDR2 FYEKMQ (reference sequence). Trimming took 2 bases from V and 0 from J; bases not matched to a gene: 7. The CDR3: CASSLSGQVTSGNTIYF. The DNA for the CDR3 is TGTGCCAGCAGCTTATCTGGACAGGTGACCTCTGGAAACACCATATATTTT.

This clone was observed a handful of times. The rearrangement links TRBV6-6 to TRBJ2-7, with no clear D. The ends were cut back, 5 bases at V and 3 bases at J, with 8 bases in the middle. The germline gives CDR1 MNHNY, CDR2 SVGAGI (reference sequence). CDR3 length: 12 residues. The CDR3 DNA sequence: TGTGCCAGCAGTGGCTGGGGCTACGAGCAGTACTTC. This gives the protein CASSGWGYEQYF.

This rearrangement joins TRBV7-6 to TRBJ2-3; D perhaps matches TRBD2 (6 bases). With 1 base removed from V and 0 bases from J, the gap between germline ends came to 8 bases. The length of the CDR3 is 15 residues. CDR1 is SGHVS and CDR2 is FNYEAQ in the germline V gene. Written as DNA, the CDR3 is TGTGCCAGCAGCTTAGTCGGGACTAGCACAGATACGCAGTATTTT. Translation gives CASSLVGTSTDTQYF.

This clone showed up just a few times. The chain uses TRBV5-1 and TRBJ2-2, with no clear D. This CDR3 is 15 amino acids long. V dropped 1 base and J dropped 0 bases, with 7 bases sitting between them. Looked up from germline, CDR1 is SGHRS and CDR2 is YFSETQ. The CDR3 region is CASSLNGANTGELFF. As DNA, the CDR3 is TGCGCCAGCAGCTTGAATGGGGCGAACACCGGGGAGCTGTTTTTT. Looking up the rest from reference TRBV5-1 and TRBJ2-2 gives the full variable domain: KAGVTQTPRYLIKTRGQQVTLSCSPISGHRSVSWYQQTPGQGLQFLFEYFSETQRNKGNFPGRFSGRQFSNSRSEMNVSTLELGDSALYLCASSLNGANTGELFFGEGSRLTVL.

This clone was counted only a few times. The V gene is TRBV9, the J gene TRBJ2-1; 14 nucleotides align to TRBD2. The CDR3 has 15 amino acids. Germline assignment: CDR1 SGDLS and CDR2 YYNGEE. Unmatched junction bases numbered 4, after V lost 4 bases and J lost 7 bases. The CDR3 nucleotides are TGTGCCAGCAGCACGCGACTAGCGGGAGGGAATGAGCAGTTCTTC. Translated, it gives CASSTRLAGGNEQFF.

The chain has TRBV10-3 and TRBJ2-5; no clear D. Germline lookup yields CDR1 ENHRY and CDR2 SYGVKD. The ends were cut back, 0 bases at V and 1 base at J, with 9 bases in the middle. This CDR3 is built from 15 residues. CDR3 in amino acids: CAISESEGIQETQYF. In DNA form, the CDR3 reads TGTGCCATCAGTGAGTCGGAAGGGATCCAAGAGACCCAGTACTTC.

The rearrangement joins TRBV5-1 to TRBJ1-5; 7 positions match TRBD1. V shed 4 bases, J shed 1 base, and the junction held 5 bases outside the gene matches. The CDR3 is 15 amino acids. CDR1 and CDR2 (germline): SGHRS, YFSETQ. The CDR3 DNA reads as TGCGCCAGCAGCCTCGGGACAGTGAGCAATCAGCCCCAGCATTTT. Encoded protein: CASSLGTVSNQPQHF.

The chain has TRBV27 and TRBJ2-1, with D unclear. V was shortened by 3 bases and J by 0 bases, with 9 bases between the two germline ends. CDR3 size: 15 residues. The germline V gene encodes CDR1 MNHEY and CDR2 SMNVEV (reference sequence). CDR3 nucleotide sequence: TGTGCCAGCAGTTTTGCTAGGCCCTCCTACAATGAGCAGTTCTTC. Encoded protein: CASSFARPSYNEQFF.